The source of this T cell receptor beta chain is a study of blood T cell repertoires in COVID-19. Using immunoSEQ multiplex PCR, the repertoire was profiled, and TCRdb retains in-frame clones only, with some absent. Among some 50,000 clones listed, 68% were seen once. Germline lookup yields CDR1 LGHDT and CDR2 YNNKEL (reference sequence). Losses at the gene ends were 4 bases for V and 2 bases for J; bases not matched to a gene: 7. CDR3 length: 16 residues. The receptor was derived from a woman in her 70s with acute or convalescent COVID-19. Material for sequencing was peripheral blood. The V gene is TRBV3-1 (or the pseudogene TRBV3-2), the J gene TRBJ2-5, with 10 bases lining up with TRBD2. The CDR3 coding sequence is TGTGCCAGCAGCCCAGAGGGACTAGCGATACAAGAGACCCAGTACTTC. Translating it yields CASSPEGLAIQETQYF.